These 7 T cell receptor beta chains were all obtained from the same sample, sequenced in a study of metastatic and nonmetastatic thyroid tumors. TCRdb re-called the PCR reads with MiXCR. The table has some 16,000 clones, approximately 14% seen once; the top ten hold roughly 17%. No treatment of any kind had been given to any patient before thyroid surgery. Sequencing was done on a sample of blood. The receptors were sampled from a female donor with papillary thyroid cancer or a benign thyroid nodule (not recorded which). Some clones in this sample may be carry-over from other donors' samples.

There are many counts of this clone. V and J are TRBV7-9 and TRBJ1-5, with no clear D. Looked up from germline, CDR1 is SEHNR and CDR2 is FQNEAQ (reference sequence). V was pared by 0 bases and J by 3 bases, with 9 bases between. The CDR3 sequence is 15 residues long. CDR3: CASSLATSPNQPQHF. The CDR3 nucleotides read TGTGCCAGCAGCTTAGCAACAAGCCCCAATCAGCCCCAGCATTTT. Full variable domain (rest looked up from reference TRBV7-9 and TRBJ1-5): DTGVSQNPRHKITKRGQNVTFRCDPISEHNRLYWYRQTLGQGPEFLTYFQNEAQLEKSRLLSDRFSAERPKGSFSTLEIQRTEQGDSAMYLCASSLATSPNQPQHFGDGTRLSIL.

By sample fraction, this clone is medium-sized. The chain's CDR3 is CASRSGLAEETQYF. The CDR3 nucleotides read TGTGCCAGCAGGAGCGGACTAGCGGAAGAGACCCAGTACTTC. J is TRBJ2-5 and V is TRBV6-2 or TRBV6-3, with 10 bases identical to TRBD2. Per germline, CDR1 MNHEY and CDR2 SVGEGT. V trimming: 6 bases; J trimming: 3 bases; junction bases outside the gene matches: 4. CDR3 length equals 14 residues.

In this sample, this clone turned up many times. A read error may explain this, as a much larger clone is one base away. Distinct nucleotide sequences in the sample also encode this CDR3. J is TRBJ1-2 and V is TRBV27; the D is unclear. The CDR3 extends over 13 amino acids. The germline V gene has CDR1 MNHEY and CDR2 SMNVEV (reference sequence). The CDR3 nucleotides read TGCGCCAGCAGTTTATGGCCGACCGGTGGCTACACCTTC. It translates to CASSLWPTGGYTF.

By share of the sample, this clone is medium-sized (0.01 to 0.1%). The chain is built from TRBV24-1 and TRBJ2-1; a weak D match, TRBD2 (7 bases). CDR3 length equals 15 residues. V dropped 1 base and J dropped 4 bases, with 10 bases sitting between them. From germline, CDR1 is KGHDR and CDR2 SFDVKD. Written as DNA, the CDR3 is TGTGCCACCAGTGATTTCCGGGGGGCATACAATGAGCAGTTCTTC. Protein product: CATSDFRGAYNEQFF.

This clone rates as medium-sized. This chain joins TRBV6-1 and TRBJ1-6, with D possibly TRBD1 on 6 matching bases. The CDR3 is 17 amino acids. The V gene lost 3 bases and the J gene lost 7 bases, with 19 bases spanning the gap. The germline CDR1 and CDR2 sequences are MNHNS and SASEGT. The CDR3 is CASSETGLGGANSPLHF. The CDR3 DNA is TGTGCCAGCAGTGAGACGGGGCTGGGGGGGGCGAATTCACCCCTCCACTTT.

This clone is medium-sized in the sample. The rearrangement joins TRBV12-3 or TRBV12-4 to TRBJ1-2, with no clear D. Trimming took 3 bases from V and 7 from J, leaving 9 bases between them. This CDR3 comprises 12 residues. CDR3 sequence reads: CASSFYGSGYTF. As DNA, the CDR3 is TGTGCCAGCAGTTTTTACGGTTCTGGCTACACCTTC.

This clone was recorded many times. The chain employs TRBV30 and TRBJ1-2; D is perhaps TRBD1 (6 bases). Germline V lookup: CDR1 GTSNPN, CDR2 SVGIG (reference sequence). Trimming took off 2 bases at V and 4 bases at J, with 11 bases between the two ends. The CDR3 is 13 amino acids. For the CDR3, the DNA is TGTGCCTGGAGTTCGGGGGCGACCTATGGCTACACCTTC. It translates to CAWSSGATYGYTF.